These T cell receptor beta chains were read from a single sample in a study of blood T cell repertoires in COVID-19. Method: immunoSEQ multiplex PCR; TCRdb's copy keeps in-frame clones and lacks some. Here the sample spans tens of thousands of clones, 79% being singletons. Specimen: peripheral blood. All receptors come from a man aged 55-75 years with acute or convalescent COVID-19. CDR3s include the opening cysteine and the closing phenylalanine or tryptophan.

CDR3	J	V
CASSQVYSPNGYTF	TRBJ1-2	TRBV4-3
CASSYAGRTYEQYF	TRBJ2-7	TRBV7-9
CASSLGSGGTYEQYF	TRBJ2-7	TRBV5-6
CATSEPGQLFTDTQYF	TRBJ2-3	TRBV24-1
CASSPLGLSEQFF	TRBJ2-1	TRBV11-3
CASSWIDRGPNYGYTF	TRBJ1-2	TRBV11-2
CASRGLAGVYNEQFF	TRBJ2-1	TRBV23-1
CASSQEMAVRTQYF	TRBJ2-3	TRBV14
CASSPRQGQYLSYGYTF	TRBJ1-2	TRBV18
CASHKADRGNTGELFF	TRBJ2-2	TRBV19
CASSLGDNNRDGYTF	TRBJ1-2	TRBV5-1
CASSRTTGPYEQYF	TRBJ2-7	TRBV7-2
CASSFRGGSTEAFF	TRBJ1-1	TRBV5-6
CASSLDGTSGYTF	TRBJ1-2	TRBV11-2
CASSEERHTEAFF	TRBJ1-1	TRBV2
CASSYEARRLYF	TRBJ2-7	TRBV6-5
CATSDPGSSGNTIYF	TRBJ1-3	TRBV24-1
CASRPQGGQDTEAFF	TRBJ1-1	TRBV6-6
CASSQEALSSTVMNTEAFF	TRBJ1-1	TRBV4-3
CSLTQPRDNSPLHF	TRBJ1-6	TRBV29-1
CASSPGDLQETQYF	TRBJ2-5	TRBV5-8
CASSSNAGGGRGAQYF	TRBJ2-5	TRBV6-5
CASSLYPPGTGGYEQYF	TRBJ2-7	TRBV27
CASRSVTGVGSPLHF	TRBJ1-6	TRBV11-2
CASSYTGGAFF	TRBJ1-1	TRBV12-3/TRBV12-4
CATRPDREETQYF	TRBJ2-5	TRBV24-1
CASQRKEQNQPQHF	TRBJ1-5	TRBV19
CASTPPTDTQYF	TRBJ2-3	TRBV7-9
CASSPPSSASYNEQFF	TRBJ2-1	TRBV6-2/TRBV6-3
CASGRDTSTDTQYF	TRBJ2-3	TRBV11-2
CASSTTGYNEQFF	TRBJ2-1	TRBV6-5
CASSFGGANVLTF	TRBJ2-6	TRBV12-3/TRBV12-4
CASSSTGGEGNQPQHF	TRBJ1-5	TRBV7-2
CASSTIRAGVHNEQFF	TRBJ2-1	TRBV6-4
CASSLRTGGNTIYF	TRBJ1-3	TRBV5-1
CASSTWDRYGNQPQHF	TRBJ1-5	TRBV7-2
CASSVGGASTDTQYF	TRBJ2-3	TRBV5-5
CASSQAYRVFLVRSNQPQHF	TRBJ1-5	TRBV23-1
CASWDRHGAKNIQYF	TRBJ2-4	TRBV28
CATSAGVNSNQPQHF	TRBJ1-5	TRBV24-1
CASTRGQGVYEQYF	TRBJ2-7	TRBV7-9
CASSSGTGVSFF	TRBJ1-1	TRBV12-3/TRBV12-4
CASSVGGLSLYGYTF	TRBJ1-2	TRBV9
CASSATGGSTGELFF	TRBJ2-2	TRBV18
CASRERQGNRKETQYF	TRBJ2-5	TRBV6-6
CASSETGIDGYTF	TRBJ1-2	TRBV2
CASSMEHGETQYF	TRBJ2-5	TRBV19
CATSRVGQGAGGYTF	TRBJ1-2	TRBV15